These 18 T cell receptor beta chains share one sample of origin, sequenced in a study of neoadjuvant anti-PD-1 for oral cavity cancer. The table came from immunoSEQ multiplex PCR; TCRdb's copy has only in-frame clones and leaves some out. The profile shows roughly 6,600 clones, less than 80% of them singletons. This specimen was PBMCs, taken before nivolumab (anti-PD-1) treatment. These receptors all stem from a person between 40 and 80 years old with oral cavity squamous cell carcinoma.

DNA for the CDR3: TGCGCCAGCAGCTTGAAGGGACGGATCACAGATACGCAGTATTTT. Its translation is CASSLKGRITDTQYF. The rearrangement links TRBV5-1 to TRBJ2-3; D possibly uses TRBD1 or TRBD2 (5 bases each). Trimming pared 1 base from V and 2 bases from J, leaving 11 bases between. The CDR3 is 15 residues long. Germline CDR1 is SGHRS and CDR2 is YFSETQ.

This chain connects TRBV10-1 to TRBJ2-3, with D possibly matching TRBD1 (7 bases). The CDR3 length is 16 residues. Trimming removed 0 bases from V and 6 bases from J, with 16 bases in between. CDR1 is WNHNN and CDR2 is SYGVQD in the germline V gene (reference sequence). CDR3 nucleotides: TGCGCCAGCAGTGAGTCCCAGGGGGGACTTTCTGATACGCAGTATTTT. This translates into CASSESQGGLSDTQYF.

V usage is TRBV5-5 and J usage is TRBJ2-1; D might be TRBD1 or TRBD2, each matching 5 bases. V was clipped by 4 bases and J by 6 bases, with 11 bases between them. Germline CDR1 is SGHKS and CDR2 is YYEKEE (reference sequence). CDR3 length: 13 amino acids. The CDR3 region is CASSRLGTNEQFF. The CDR3 region has the DNA TGTGCCAGCAGCCGTCTAGGGACCAATGAGCAGTTCTTC.

This clone was seen only a few times. J is TRBJ1-1 and V is TRBV5-4, with a possible D match to TRBD1 (6 bases). This CDR3 is 12 amino acids long. V lost 5 bases to trimming and J lost 6 bases, with 11 bases between them. Per germline, CDR1 SGHNT and CDR2 YYREEE (reference sequence). The CDR3 region is CASSADRSEAFF. CDR3 DNA: TGTGCCAGCAGTGCGGACAGATCTGAAGCTTTCTTT. The variable domain in full, with the rest retrieved from reference TRBV5-4 and TRBJ1-1, is ETGVTQSPTHLIKTRGQQVTLRCSSQSGHNTVSWYQQALGQGPQFIFQYYREEENGRGNFPPRFSGLQFPNYSSELNVNALELDDSALYLCASSADRSEAFFGQGTRLTVV.

This clone showed up just a few times. J is TRBJ2-2 and V is TRBV7-6; TRBD2 agrees at 7 bases. CDR3 length equals 15 residues. Per the germline V gene, CDR1 is SGHVS and CDR2 is FNYEAQ. J gave up 5 bases and V 5 bases, and 8 bases lay outside the gene matches. The CDR3 nucleotides are TGTGCCAGCAGCCATAAAAGCGGGGTGACCGGGGAGCTGTTTTTT. This sequence encodes CASSHKSGVTGELFF.

The V call is TRBV28, the J call TRBJ1-1; D is unresolved. The germline gives CDR1 MDHEN, CDR2 SYDVKM. Trimming took off 2 bases at V and 3 bases at J, with 13 bases between the two ends. This CDR3 spans 15 amino acids. Written as DNA, the CDR3 is TGTGCCAGCAGTTTAGAGGGTTGGGTGGACACTGAAGCTTTCTTT. Amino acid sequence: CASSLEGWVDTEAFF.

The gene calls are TRBV29-1 and TRBJ1-1; TRBD1 might be the D (5 bases). V dropped 6 bases and J dropped 1 base, with 15 bases sitting between them. The CDR3 sequence is 14 residues long. CDR1 is SQVTM and CDR2 is ANQGSEA in the germline V gene. CDR3 DNA: TGCAGCGTATGGGGCAGGGACCGGAACACTGAAGCTTTCTTT. It encodes CSVWGRDRNTEAFF.

This chain links TRBV5-4 with TRBJ1-3; D is uncertain. The V gene's germline CDR1 is SGHNT and CDR2 YYREEE (reference sequence). This CDR3 has 14 amino acids. V gave up 4 bases and J gave up 6 bases, with 14 bases separating them. CDR3 sequence reads: CASSIADRANTIYF. DNA for the CDR3: TGTGCCAGCAGCATAGCCGACCGAGCAAACACCATATATTTT.

This sequence joins TRBV19 and TRBJ2-2; 10 nucleotides align to TRBD1. The junction had 5 bases not matched to a gene; V was cut back by 6 bases and J by 4 bases. The CDR3 runs 15 residues. Germline CDR1 is LNHDA and CDR2 is SQIVND (reference sequence). CDR3 nucleotides: TGTGCCAGTAGGACTGGACAGGGGGGCACCGGGGAGCTGTTTTTT. It codes for CASRTGQGGTGELFF. The full variable domain, with the rest looked up from reference TRBV19 and TRBJ2-2, is DGGITQSPKYLFRKEGQNVTLSCEQNLNHDAMYWYRQDPGQGLRLIYYSQIVNDFQKGDIAEGYSVSREKKESFPLTVTSAQKNPTAFYLCASRTGQGGTGELFFGEGSRLTVL.

Only a few counts were recorded for this clone. The CDR3 DNA follows: TGTGCCAGTAGTATACTACAGGGACGATCGAACTATGGCTACACCTTC. This translates into CASSILQGRSNYGYTF. The rearrangement links TRBV19 to TRBJ1-2; D is possibly TRBD1 (6 bases). Germline V gives CDR1 LNHDA, CDR2 SQIVND (reference sequence). Between the trimmed V and J ends, which lost 2 bases and 2 bases, there was a span of 15 bases. This CDR3 has 16 amino acids.

The chain employs TRBV7-2 and TRBJ1-4; D gene ambiguous. This CDR3 has 16 amino acids. Deletions cut 1 base from V and 8 bases from J, with 17 bases between. Germline CDR1 is SGHTA and CDR2 is FQGNSA. CDR3 sequence (DNA): TGTGCCAGCAGCTTAGATTTGGTATCGGTGTGGGAAAAACTGTTTTTT. Translated: CASSLDLVSVWEKLFF. Complete variable domain (other parts from reference TRBV7-2 and TRBJ1-4): GAGVSQSPSNKVTEKGKDVELRCDPISGHTALYWYRQSLGQGLEFLIYFQGNSAPDKSGLPSDRFSAERTGGSVSTLTIQRTQQEDSAVYLCASSLDLVSVWEKLFFGSGTQLSVL.

The V gene is TRBV28, the J gene TRBJ1-2; no definite D call. V lost 5 bases and J lost 2, with 15 bases in between. This CDR3 comprises 15 residues. Germline values: CDR1 MDHEN, CDR2 SYDVKM. The CDR3, as DNA: TGTGCCAGCAGTCCCTCGACGCTAGTCAACTATGGCTACACCTTC. Translation: CASSPSTLVNYGYTF.

This chain uses TRBV6-5 with TRBJ1-6, with a possible D match to TRBD1 (5 bases). Trimming stripped 6 bases from V and 5 bases from J, with 11 bases between. CDR3 length: 14 amino acids. Germline V gene data show CDR1 as MNHEY and CDR2 as SVGAGI. This CDR3 is CASSRDLDNSPLHF. The CDR3 nucleotides are TGTGCCAGCAGCCGGGACTTGGATAATTCACCCCTCCACTTT.

This clone was detected only a few times. The chain employs TRBV4-1 and TRBJ2-7; D might be TRBD1 or TRBD2, each matching 6 bases. The V end was cut by 1 base, the J end by 4 bases, with 14 bases between. The CDR3 is made up of 15 amino acids. CDR1 MGHRA and CDR2 YSYEKL come from the germline V gene. CDR3 protein: CASSQAVGGNYEQYF. The CDR3 bases are TGCGCCAGCAGCCAAGCTGTAGGGGGGAATTACGAGCAGTACTTC.

The V and J genes are TRBV10-3 and TRBJ2-2; D uncertain. The CDR3 consists of 12 residues. Germline V lookup: CDR1 ENHRY, CDR2 SYGVKD. V lost 10 bases and J 2 bases, leaving 8 bases between the germline ends. The CDR3 region is CATGENTGELFF. In DNA, the CDR3 is TGTGCCACCGGTGAAAACACCGGGGAGCTGTTTTTT.

The chain is built from TRBV7-9 and TRBJ2-5, with 9 bases aligning to TRBD1. Germline V gene sequence: CDR1 SEHNR, CDR2 FQNEAQ (reference sequence). The CDR3 runs to 16 residues. With V trimmed by 3 bases and J by 2 bases, 7 bases remained unmatched. CDR3 nucleotides: TGTGCCAGCAGCTTCGGGACAGGGAGGCGGCAAGAGACCCAGTACTTC. Amino acids: CASSFGTGRRQETQYF.

The chain joins TRBV2 to TRBJ2-5; TRBD2 might be the D (6 bases). The V and J ends lost 7 bases and 5 bases respectively, with 11 bases between them. Germline CDR1 reads SNHLY; CDR2 reads FYNNEI. This CDR3 has 12 residues. The CDR3 sequence: CASTLLAETQYF. CDR3 DNA: TGTGCCAGCACGCTTCTAGCGGAGACCCAGTACTTC.

The rearrangement joins TRBV2 to TRBJ1-5; D is perhaps TRBD1 (5 bases). The germline V and J ends were trimmed by 1 base and 5 bases, with 9 bases remaining between them. Germline V CDR1 and CDR2: SNHLY, FYNNEI. This CDR3 has 14 residues. In nucleotides, the CDR3 is TGTGCCAGCAGTGAAGAGGCGGGACATCAGCCCCAGCATTTT. This gives the protein CASSEEAGHQPQHF.